These T cell receptor beta chains were read from a single sample in a study of blood T cells in healthy people across ages. TCRdb re-called the 5' RACE reads through MiXCR, storing one row per CDR3 protein. Seen here are 950,000 to 1,200,000 distinct CDR3 sequences, more than 30% observed once, and the top ten hold around 13%. Sample: blood. These receptor sequences come from a young man in good health. Both conserved end residues are part of each CDR3. The D gene is left open where the match is weak. Not every row has a clone size; where given, it reads once, few, many or a size class.

j_gene,d_gene,v_gene,abundance,CDR3aa,CDR3nt
TRBJ1-5,-,TRBV12-3/TRBV12-4,-,CASSPGIRAGAQPQHF,TGTGCCAGCAGTCCCGGGATAAGGGCGGGAGCGCAGCCCCAGCATTTT
TRBJ2-3,-,TRBV6-6,few,CASKVQGTPTDTQYF,TGTGCCAGCAAGGTCCAGGGAACCCCCACAGATACGCAGTATTTT
TRBJ2-1,-,TRBV5-1,many,CASSSEISYNEQFF,TGCGCCAGCAGCTCGGAGATTTCCTACAATGAGCAGTTCTTC
TRBJ2-3,-,TRBV12-3/TRBV12-4,-,CASSLGRLGNTDTQYF,TGTGCCAGCAGTTTAGGTCGTCTTGGAAACACAGATACGCAGTATTTT
TRBJ1-1,TRBD1,TRBV6-5,few,CASRRQGSGTEAFF,TGTGCCAGCAGGAGACAGGGTAGTGGGACTGAAGCTTTCTTT
TRBJ1-2,TRBD1,TRBV6-6,many,CASRPRGQGETNYGYTF,TGTGCCAGCAGACCCCGTGGACAGGGGGAAACTAACTATGGCTACACCTTC
TRBJ1-2,-,TRBV6-5,few,CASSLTGKAYGYTF,TGTGCCAGCAGTTTAACAGGGAAAGCCTATGGCTACACCTTC
TRBJ1-2,-,TRBV7-2,-,CASSLAQINTANYGYTF,TGTGCCAGCAGCTTGGCCCAAATTAATACAGCTAACTATGGCTACACCTTC
TRBJ2-3,-,TRBV20-1,once,CSARLILAANTDTQYF,TGCAGTGCTCGGCTAATATTGGCGGCCAACACAGATACGCAGTATTTT
TRBJ1-3,-,TRBV7-9,few,CASSLVGRGPSGNTIYF,TGTGCCAGCAGCTTAGTTGGCCGGGGCCCCTCTGGAAACACCATATATTTT